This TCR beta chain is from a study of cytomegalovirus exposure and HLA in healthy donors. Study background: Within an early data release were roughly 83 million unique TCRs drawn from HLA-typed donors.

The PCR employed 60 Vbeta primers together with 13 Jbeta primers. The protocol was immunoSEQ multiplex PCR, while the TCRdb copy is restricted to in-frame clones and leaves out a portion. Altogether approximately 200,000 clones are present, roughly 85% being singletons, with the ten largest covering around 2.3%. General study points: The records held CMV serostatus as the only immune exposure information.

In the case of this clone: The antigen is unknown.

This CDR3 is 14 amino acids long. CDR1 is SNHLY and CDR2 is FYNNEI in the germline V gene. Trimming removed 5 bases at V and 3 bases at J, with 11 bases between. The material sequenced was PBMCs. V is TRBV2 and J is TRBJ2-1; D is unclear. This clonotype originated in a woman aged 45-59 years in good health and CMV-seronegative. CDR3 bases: TGTGCCAGCAGTCCCAGAGCTAGCTACAATGAGCAGTTCTTC. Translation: CASSPRASYNEQFF.